Each of the 18 T cell receptor beta chains below was sequenced from the same sample in a study of blood T cell repertoires in COVID-19. Profiling relied on immunoSEQ multiplex PCR, and the TCRdb table lists in-frame clones only, not all of them. The sample shows 300,000 to 450,000 clones, roughly 90% of them seen only once. Input material: PBMCs or T cells enriched from blood (not recorded which). These receptors were collected from a woman in her 30s who had recovered from COVID-19.

The DNA of the CDR3 is TGTGCCAGCAGTGGGACGCTTAGGGGGCTGGCCGGGGAGCTGTTTTTT. It translates to CASSGTLRGLAGELFF. The V and J genes are TRBV2 and TRBJ2-2, with 7 bases lining up with TRBD1. Trimming at V came to 4 bases and at J to 6 bases, leaving 11 bases not matched to a gene. The V gene's germline CDR1 is SNHLY and CDR2 FYNNEI. CDR3 size: 16 residues. The entire variable domain, with the rest obtained from reference TRBV2 and TRBJ2-2, is as follows: EPEVTQTPSHQVTQMGQEVILRCVPISNHLYFYWYRQILGQKVEFLVSFYNNEISEKSEIFDDQFSVERPDGSNFTLKIRSTKLEDSAMYFCASSGTLRGLAGELFFGEGSRLTVL.

The chain links TRBV18 to TRBJ2-7; D is uncertain. Germline CDR1 KGHSH, CDR2 LQKENI. With 3 bases removed from V and 3 bases from J, the gap between germline ends came to 12 bases. This CDR3 contains 14 residues. The DNA for the CDR3 is TGTGCCAGCTCACCCCGGTCCCATTTCTACGAGCAGTACTTC. Translating it yields CASSPRSHFYEQYF.

This clone showed up just a few times. The chain uses TRBV3-1 (or the pseudogene TRBV3-2) and TRBJ2-5; 12 bases are shared with TRBD2. The ends lost 4 bases at V and 4 bases at J; junction bases unmatched: 19. Germline assignment: CDR1 LGHDT and CDR2 YNNKEL (reference sequence). The CDR3 is 20 amino acids. The chain's CDR3 is CASSRLGLAGSGGRGETQYF. Written as DNA, the CDR3 is TGTGCCAGCAGCCGCTTGGGACTAGCGGGCAGCGGGGGCCGTGGAGAGACCCAGTACTTC.

This sequence joins TRBV7-6 and TRBJ2-5; TRBD2 is a possible D gene (5 bases). Germline lookup yields CDR1 SGHVS and CDR2 FNYEAQ. The CDR3 has 14 amino acids. Trimming removed 1 base from V and 7 bases from J, with 13 bases in between. CDR3 sequence: CASSLETARGTQYF. DNA for the CDR3: TGTGCCAGCAGCTTAGAAACAGCCCGGGGGACCCAGTACTTC.

The chain employs TRBV29-1 and TRBJ1-1, with TRBD1 matching 11 bases. The junction had 10 bases not matched to a gene; V was cut back by 6 bases and J by 1 base. The CDR3 has 16 residues. Germline V gene sequence: CDR1 SQVTM, CDR2 ANQGSEA. This chain's CDR3 is CSVPDRGLYGNTEAFF. CDR3 in DNA: TGCAGCGTCCCGGACAGGGGGCTCTATGGGAACACTGAAGCTTTCTTT.

The chain uses TRBV28 and TRBJ1-2; TRBD1 agrees at 9 bases. The CDR3 consists of 13 residues. Germline CDR1 and CDR2: MDHEN and SYDVKM. Trimming cost V 7 bases and J 5 bases; bases outside gene matches: 5. CDR3 amino acids: CASTDRGFYGYTF. In DNA, the CDR3 is TGTGCCAGCACGGACAGGGGATTTTATGGCTACACCTTC.

Here the CDR3 DNA reads TGTGCCATCAGGTCAGGGTCAGGCTATGGCTACACCTTC. Translation: CAIRSGSGYGYTF. The genes are TRBV10-3 and TRBJ1-2; TRBD1 is a possible D gene (5 bases). Looked up from germline, CDR1 is ENHRY and CDR2 is SYGVKD. V was cut by 6 bases and J by 4 bases, with 12 bases left in between. The CDR3 length is 13 residues.

V gene TRBV28 combines with J gene TRBJ2-2; D perhaps matches TRBD1 (5 bases). V lost 9 bases to trimming and J lost 3 bases, with 17 bases between them. The CDR3 extends over 15 amino acids. Germline V gene lookup returns CDR1 MDHEN and CDR2 SYDVKM. For the CDR3, the DNA is TGTGCCAGACCTGTAGAAGGGGCCTACACCGGGGAGCTGTTTTTT. It is translated as CARPVEGAYTGELFF.

The chain joins TRBV7-9 to TRBJ1-2; perhaps TRBD1 as D (5 bases). CDR1 is SEHNR, CDR2 FQNEAQ, per germline (reference sequence). CDR3 length: 13 amino acids. V gave up 1 base and J gave up 4 bases, with 7 bases separating them. CDR3 DNA sequence: TGTGCCAGCAGCTTAGAGACAGCCTATGGCTACACCTTC. It is translated as CASSLETAYGYTF.

The gene calls are TRBV24-1 and TRBJ2-7; 10 bases map to TRBD1. Germline CDR1 and CDR2: KGHDR and SFDVKD. V gave up 4 bases and J gave up 5 bases; unmatched junction bases: 10. This CDR3 is 16 amino acids long. CDR3 residues: CATSETTGGGRNEQYF. Here the CDR3 DNA reads TGTGCCACCAGTGAAACGACAGGGGGCGGCCGGAACGAGCAGTACTTC.

The chain carries TRBV5-1 and TRBJ2-3; 13 bases align to TRBD2. This CDR3 is built from 15 residues. Germline assignment: CDR1 SGHRS and CDR2 YFSETQ. V was pared by 4 bases and J by 4 bases, with 3 bases of the junction left unmatched. The CDR3 here is CASSPGLAGADTQYF. CDR3 nucleotides: TGCGCCAGCAGCCCCGGACTAGCGGGAGCAGATACGCAGTATTTT.

This clone was observed once. This chain uses TRBV4-1 with TRBJ2-7; 8 bases fit TRBD1. This CDR3 is 14 amino acids long. Trimming at V came to 1 base and at J to 6 bases, leaving 5 bases not matched to a gene. Germline V gene sequence: CDR1 MGHRA, CDR2 YSYEKL. The CDR3 DNA reads TGCGCCAGCAGCCAAGGCAGGGGGCAGAGCGAGCAGTACTTC. Translated, it gives CASSQGRGQSEQYF.

This clone was seen more than once but under ten times. The gene calls are TRBV7-2 and TRBJ2-7, with 8 bases matching TRBD2. The trim removed 3 bases at V and 4 bases at J, leaving 5 bases unmatched. Germline-derived CDR1 and CDR2 are SGHTA and FQGNSA. There are 14 residues in the CDR3. The CDR3 bases are TGTGCCAGCAGCTTCGGGAGGGGCTTTTACGAGCAGTACTTC. Translated, it gives CASSFGRGFYEQYF.

The sample holds one count of this clone. CDR3 sequence (DNA): TGTGCCTGCCCGATAGCGGGGGGCACAGATACGCAGTATTTT. This sequence encodes CACPIAGGTDTQYF. This chain links TRBV30 with TRBJ2-3; 9 positions match TRBD2. From germline, CDR1 is GTSNPN and CDR2 SVGIG (reference sequence). V lost 6 bases, J lost 1 base, and 5 bases stayed unmatched. There are 14 residues in the CDR3. Variable domain in full (rest from reference TRBV30 and TRBJ2-3): SQTIHQWPATLVQPVGSPLSLECTVEGTSNPNLYWYRQAAGRGLQLLFYSVGIGQISSEVPQNLSASRPQDRQFILSSKKLLLSDSGFYLCACPIAGGTDTQYFGPGTRLTVL.

CDR3 sequence reads: CASSLARTSHEQYF. CDR3 coding DNA: TGTGCCAGCAGCTTAGCGCGGACTAGTCACGAGCAGTACTTC. V is TRBV7-9 and J is TRBJ2-7; 7 positions agree with TRBD2. CDR1 SEHNR and CDR2 FQNEAQ come from the germline V gene (reference sequence). Trimming took 0 bases from V and 5 from J; bases not matched to a gene: 4. CDR3 length: 14 residues. The full variable domain, completed using reference TRBV7-9 and TRBJ2-7, is DTGVSQNPRHKITKRGQNVTFRCDPISEHNRLYWYRQTLGQGPEFLTYFQNEAQLEKSRLLSDRFSAERPKGSFSTLEIQRTEQGDSAMYLCASSLARTSHEQYFGPGTRLTVT.

A single count supports this clone. CDR3 bases: TGCGCCAGCAGCAGAATAGAAACTAGCGGGGTGTACCAAGAGACCCAGTACTTC. It yields the protein CASSRIETSGVYQETQYF. V usage is TRBV5-1 and J usage is TRBJ2-5; 10 nucleotides line up with TRBD2. The CDR3 is 18 amino acids. V trimming: 4 bases; J trimming: 0 bases; junction bases outside the gene matches: 12. Germline V CDR1 and CDR2: SGHRS, YFSETQ.

The genes are TRBV5-1 and TRBJ1-2; D gene uncertain. Germline V lookup: CDR1 SGHRS, CDR2 YFSETQ. The V gene lost 6 bases and the J gene lost 2 bases, with 20 bases spanning the gap. The CDR3 runs 16 residues. CDR3 sequence (DNA): TGCGCCAGCACCCCCGACCCGGCAGGCACAAACTATGGCTACACCTTC. Translation gives CASTPDPAGTNYGYTF.

The V call is TRBV25-1, the J call TRBJ1-2, with TRBD1 as a possible D gene (5 bases). This CDR3 has 15 amino acids. Trimming pared 1 base from V and 3 bases from J, leaving 12 bases between. Germline CDR1 reads MGHDK; CDR2 reads SYGVNS. CDR3 amino acids: CASSESGRVDYGYTF. The DNA of the CDR3 is TGTGCCAGCAGTGAATCCGGCAGGGTGGACTATGGCTACACCTTC.